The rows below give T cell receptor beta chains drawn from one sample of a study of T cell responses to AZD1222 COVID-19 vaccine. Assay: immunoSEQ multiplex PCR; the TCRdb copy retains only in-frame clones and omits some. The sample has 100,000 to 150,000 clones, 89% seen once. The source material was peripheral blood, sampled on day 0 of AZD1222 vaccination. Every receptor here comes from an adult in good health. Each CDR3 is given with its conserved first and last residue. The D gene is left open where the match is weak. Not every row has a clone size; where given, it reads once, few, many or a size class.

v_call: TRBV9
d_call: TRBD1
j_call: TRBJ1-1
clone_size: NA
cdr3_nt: TGTGCCAGCAGCTCAGAGTCCAGGGGGGCTTTCTTT
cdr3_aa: CASSSESRGAFF

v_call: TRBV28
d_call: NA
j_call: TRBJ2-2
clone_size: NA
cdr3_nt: TGTGCCAGCAGTTTATTTGGGGCCACCGGGGAGCTGTTTTTT
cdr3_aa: CASSLFGATGELFF

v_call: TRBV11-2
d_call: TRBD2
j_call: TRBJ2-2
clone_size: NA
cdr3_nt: TGTGCCAGCAGCTTCACTAGCGGGAGATCTGCCGGGGAGCTGTTTTTT
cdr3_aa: CASSFTSGRSAGELFF

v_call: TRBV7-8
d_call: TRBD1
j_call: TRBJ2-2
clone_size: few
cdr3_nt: TGTGCCAGCAGCTTAGCGCGGGGACAGGTTTCGAGGGGTCCCGGGGAGCTGTTTTTT
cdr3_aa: CASSLARGQVSRGPGELFF

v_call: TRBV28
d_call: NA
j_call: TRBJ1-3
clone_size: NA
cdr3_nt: TGTGCCAGCAGTTTAAGGGACGCCTCTGGAAACACCATATATTTT
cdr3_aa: CASSLRDASGNTIYF

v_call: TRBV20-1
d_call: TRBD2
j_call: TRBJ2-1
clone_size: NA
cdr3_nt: TGCAGTGCTAGTTTAGCGGGGGGGCCAGTCAATGAGCAGTTCTTC
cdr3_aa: CSASLAGGPVNEQFF

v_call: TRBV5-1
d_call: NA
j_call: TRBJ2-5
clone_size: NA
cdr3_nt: TGCGCCAGCAGCTATGTTATAGGGACATTCCAAGAGACCCAGTACTTC
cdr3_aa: CASSYVIGTFQETQYF

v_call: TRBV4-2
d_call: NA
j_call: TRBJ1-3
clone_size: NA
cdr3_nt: TGTGCCAGCAGCCAAGCCCAGAAACTCTCTGGAAACACCATATATTTT
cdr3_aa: CASSQAQKLSGNTIYF

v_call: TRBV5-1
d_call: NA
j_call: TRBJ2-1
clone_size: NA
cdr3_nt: TGCGCCAGCAGCTTGGGGAACCCTACCTACAATGAGCAGTTCTTC
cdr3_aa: CASSLGNPTYNEQFF

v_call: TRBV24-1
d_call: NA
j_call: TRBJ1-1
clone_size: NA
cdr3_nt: TGTGCCACCAGTGCCCCAGACACTCCAGGGGCTTTCTTT
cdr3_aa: CATSAPDTPGAFF

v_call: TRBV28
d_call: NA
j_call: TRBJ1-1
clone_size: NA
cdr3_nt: TGTGCCAGCAGTTTAGGGGGAATCGACACTGAAGCTTTCTTT
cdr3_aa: CASSLGGIDTEAFF

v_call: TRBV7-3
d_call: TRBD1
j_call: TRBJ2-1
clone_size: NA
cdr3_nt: TGTGCCAGCAGCGCTTATGGGACAGATGTGGAATTCTTC
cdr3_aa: CASSAYGTDVEFF

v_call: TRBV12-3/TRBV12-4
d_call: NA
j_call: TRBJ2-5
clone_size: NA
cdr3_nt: TGTGCCAGCAGTTTTGAGGAGACCCAGTACTTC
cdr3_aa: CASSFEETQYF

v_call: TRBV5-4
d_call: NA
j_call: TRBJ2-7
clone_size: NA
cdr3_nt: TGTGCCAGCAGCTTTGGGGGAAAGGGTTTAACCTACGAGCAGTACTTC
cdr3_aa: CASSFGGKGLTYEQYF

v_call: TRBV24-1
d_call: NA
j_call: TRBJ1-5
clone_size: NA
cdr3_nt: TGTGCCACCAGTGATCCATTTAGCAATCAGCCCCAGCATTTT
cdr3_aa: CATSDPFSNQPQHF

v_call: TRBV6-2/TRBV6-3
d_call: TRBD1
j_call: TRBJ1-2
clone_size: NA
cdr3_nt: TGTGCCAGCAGTCAGCTCGTGACAGGGGCCTATGGCTACACCTTC
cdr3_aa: CASSQLVTGAYGYTF

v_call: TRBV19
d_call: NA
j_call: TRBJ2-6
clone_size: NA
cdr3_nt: TGTGCCAGTAGAGCCCTCGGGGCCAACGTCCTGACTTTC
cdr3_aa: CASRALGANVLTF

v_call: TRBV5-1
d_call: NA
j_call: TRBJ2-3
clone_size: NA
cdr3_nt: TGCGCCAGCAGCCGCTGGACTATCCCCACAGATACGCAGTATTTT
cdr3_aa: CASSRWTIPTDTQYF

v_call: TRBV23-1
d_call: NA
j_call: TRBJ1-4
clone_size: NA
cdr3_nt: TGCGCCAGCAGTCAATGCGGGGGCAGAACAGAGACTTGGGGTAATGAAAAACTGTTTTTT
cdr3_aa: CASSQCGGRTETWGNEKLFF

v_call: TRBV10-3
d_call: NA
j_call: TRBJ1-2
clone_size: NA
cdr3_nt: TGTGCCATCAAGGGACCTCAAAACATTGGCTACACCTTC
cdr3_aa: CAIKGPQNIGYTF

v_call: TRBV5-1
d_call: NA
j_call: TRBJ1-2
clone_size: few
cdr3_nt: TGCGCCAGCAGCTTGGCCGAATCCTATGGCTACACCTTC
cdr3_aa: CASSLAESYGYTF

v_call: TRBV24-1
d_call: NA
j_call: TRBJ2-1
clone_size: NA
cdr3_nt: TGTGCCACCAGTGCCAGTACGGGGTTGGACAATGAGCAGTTCTTC
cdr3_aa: CATSASTGLDNEQFF

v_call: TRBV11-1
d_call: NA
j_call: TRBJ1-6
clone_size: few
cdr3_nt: TGTGCCAGCAGCTTAGGGTCTTATTCACCCCTCCACTTT
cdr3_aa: CASSLGSYSPLHF

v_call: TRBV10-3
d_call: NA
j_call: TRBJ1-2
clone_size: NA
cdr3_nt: TGTGCCATCATGGATAACTATGGCTACACCTTC
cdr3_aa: CAIMDNYGYTF

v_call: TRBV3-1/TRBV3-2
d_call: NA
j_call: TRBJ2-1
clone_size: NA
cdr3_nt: TGTGCCAGCAGCCAAGCCCCCGGGAGCTTAGCGAATGAGCAGTTCTTC
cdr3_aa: CASSQAPGSLANEQFF

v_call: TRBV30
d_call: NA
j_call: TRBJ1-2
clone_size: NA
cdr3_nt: TGTGCCTGGAGGGACTGGCTCTATGGCTACACCTTC
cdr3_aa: CAWRDWLYGYTF

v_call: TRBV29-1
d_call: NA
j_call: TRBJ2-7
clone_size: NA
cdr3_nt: TGCAGCGTTGATGATGGACCCTACGAGCAGTACTTC
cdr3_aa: CSVDDGPYEQYF

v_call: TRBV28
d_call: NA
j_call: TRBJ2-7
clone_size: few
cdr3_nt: TGTGCCAGCAGACGATACGAGCAGTACTTC
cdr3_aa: CASRRYEQYF

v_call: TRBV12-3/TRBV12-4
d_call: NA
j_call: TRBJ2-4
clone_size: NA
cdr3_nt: TGTGCCAGCGGACTCGCCTCGGCGGGACAGTACTTC
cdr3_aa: CASGLASAGQYF